This is a list of T cell receptor beta chains from one sample in a study of cytomegalovirus exposure and HLA in healthy donors. Data came from immunoSEQ multiplex PCR; TCRdb stores just in-frame clones and leaves some out. The sample comprises around 140,000 clones, 65% to 80% of which are singletons, and 3.5% to 5% rests with the top ten. The source material was PBMCs. The receptors here all came from a male donor in good health and CMV-seronegative. The CDR3 runs from the conserved cysteine through the conserved F or W. The D gene is left open where the match is weak. For some rows the clone size is stated as once, few or many, or as a class when expanded; others skip it.

D | J | size | V | DNA | CDR3
- | TRBJ1-2 | - | TRBV19 | TGTGCCAGTAGTATAGAGACAGGCCGATATGGCTACACCTTC | CASSIETGRYGYTF
TRBD1 | TRBJ2-7 | - | TRBV10-3 | TGTGCCACCACCCCCGGGACAGTTCGGTTCGAGCAGTACTTC | CATTPGTVRFEQYF
- | TRBJ1-5 | - | TRBV7-9 | TGTGCCAGCAGCGGCCCCCCCGGCAATCAGCCCCAGCATTTT | CASSGPPGNQPQHF
- | TRBJ2-5 | - | TRBV27 | TGTGCCAGCAGTAGGGTCGCGGCGGGGCCCAACACCCAGTACTTC | CASSRVAAGPNTQYF
- | TRBJ2-7 | - | TRBV10-2 | TGCGCCAGCAGTGAGGTTACCGGGACTTACGAGCAGTACTTC | CASSEVTGTYEQYF
- | TRBJ2-1 | - | TRBV6-1 | TGTGCCAGCAGCCCCGGTGGGCCCCCCTACAATGAGCAGTTCTTC | CASSPGGPPYNEQFF
- | TRBJ2-3 | few | TRBV6-4 | TGTGCCAGCAGTAGAGGGACAAAGAGCACAGATACGCAGTATTTT | CASSRGTKSTDTQYF
- | TRBJ2-1 | - | TRBV5-8 | TGTGCCAGCAGATTAGACACTTCTGGCTCCTACAATGAGCAGTTCTTC | CASRLDTSGSYNEQFF
- | TRBJ2-1 | - | TRBV25-1 | TGTGCCAGCACGGGCCTGGGGGGGCAGGTCAGTGAGCAGTTCTTC | CASTGLGGQVSEQFF
TRBD1 | TRBJ1-2 | - | TRBV23-1 | TGCGCCAGCAGTCTCCGGGACAGGGAAAACTATGGCTACACCTTC | CASSLRDRENYGYTF
- | TRBJ1-5 | few | TRBV19 | TGTGCCAGTAGTAGGAGACGCGGGGGTAATAGCAATCAGCCCCAGCATTTT | CASSRRRGGNSNQPQHF
TRBD2 | TRBJ2-2 | - | TRBV6-5 | TGTGCCAGCAGTTACTCGGGGGGGGTGGGCACCGGGGAGCTGTTTTTT | CASSYSGGVGTGELFF
TRBD2 | TRBJ2-1 | - | TRBV14 | TGTGCCAGCAGCCAAGGACTAGCGGGGGGGCCAATCGGGGGCAATGAGCAGTTCTTC | CASSQGLAGGPIGGNEQFF
- | TRBJ2-3 | - | TRBV5-1 | TGCGCCAGCAGCTTGTTCGACTCTTTCCGATCCCCAGATACGCAGTATTTT | CASSLFDSFRSPDTQYF
- | TRBJ1-1 | - | TRBV6-5 | TGTGCCAGCTCTGACAGTTCGGCCCTAAGAGGTGAAGCTTTCTTT | CASSDSSALRGEAFF
TRBD1 | TRBJ1-2 | - | TRBV18 | TGTGCCAGCTCACCACCGGGACAGGGTTATGGCTACACCTTC | CASSPPGQGYGYTF
- | TRBJ2-7 | - | TRBV5-1 | TGCGCCAGCAGCACGACAGGCGCTTACGAGCAGTACTTC | CASSTTGAYEQYF
TRBD1 | TRBJ2-2 | - | TRBV6-5 | TGTGCCAGCAGTTACTCGACAGGGTACGGCGGGGAGCTGTTTTTT | CASSYSTGYGGELFF
- | TRBJ1-5 | few | TRBV7-9 | TGTGCCAGCAGCTTGGACGGAGGGACTGTCAATCAGCCCCAGCATTTT | CASSLDGGTVNQPQHF
- | TRBJ2-7 | - | TRBV11-2 | TGTGCCAGCAGCAGGGACTTAACCTACGAGCAGTACTTC | CASSRDLTYEQYF
TRBD1 | TRBJ1-5 | - | TRBV10-3 | TGTGCCATCAGTGAGGGACAGGGCAATCAGCCCCAGCATTTT | CAISEGQGNQPQHF
TRBD1 | TRBJ2-2 | - | TRBV5-1 | TGCGCCAGCAGCTTCGGGACAGGGAACACCGGGGAGCTGTTTTTT | CASSFGTGNTGELFF
TRBD1 | TRBJ1-1 | - | TRBV7-9 | TGTGCCAGCAGCTTAGATCAGGGGGGCACTGAAGCTTTCTTT | CASSLDQGGTEAFF
TRBD1 | TRBJ1-2 | once | TRBV5-4 | TGTGCCAGCAGCTTGGTAGGGGGCCCCTATGGCTACACCTTC | CASSLVGGPYGYTF
TRBD2 | TRBJ2-1 | - | TRBV5-1 | TGCGCCAGCAGCTTAGGACTAGCGGGACCCAATGAGCAGTTCTTC | CASSLGLAGPNEQFF
- | TRBJ2-5 | - | TRBV6-6 | TGTGCCAGCAGTTACGACGGGGGTAGAAGGACCCAGTACTTC | CASSYDGGRRTQYF
TRBD1 | TRBJ2-7 | once | TRBV29-1 | TGCAGCGTGGGGACAGGGAACTACGAGCAGTACTTC | CSVGTGNYEQYF
- | TRBJ1-3 | - | TRBV13 | TGTGCCAGCAGCTTAGGACAGTCTGGAAACACCATATATTTT | CASSLGQSGNTIYF
TRBD1 | TRBJ1-2 | - | TRBV11-2 | TGTGCCAGCAGCCCCTGGGGGACAGGGTCGAATGGCTACACCTTC | CASSPWGTGSNGYTF
TRBD1 | TRBJ2-7 | - | TRBV5-5 | TGTGCCAGCAGCCATGGACAGGGGTCCTACGAGCAGTACTTC | CASSHGQGSYEQYF
- | TRBJ2-7 | - | TRBV4-1 | TGCGCCAGCAGCCAAGGCACCGCTACCTACGAGCAGTACTTC | CASSQGTATYEQYF
TRBD1 | TRBJ2-7 | - | TRBV19 | TGTGCCAGTAGTACTCGGACAGGGTCCTACGAGCAGTACTTC | CASSTRTGSYEQYF
- | TRBJ2-1 | once | TRBV11-2 | TGTGCCAGCTCCCTCGGCAATGAGCAGTTCTTC | CASSLGNEQFF
TRBD1 | TRBJ2-7 | - | TRBV5-1 | TGCGCCAGCAGAAAACAGGGGGCACCTCGCGAGCAGTACTTC | CASRKQGAPREQYF
- | TRBJ1-2 | - | TRBV21-1 | TGTGCCAGCAGCAAAGCGTACAGAGTTAACTATGGCTACACCTTC | CASSKAYRVNYGYTF
- | TRBJ2-1 | - | TRBV6-6 | TGTGCCAGCAGCCCCTTAGGGGCGGCGGTCAATGAGCAGTTCTTC | CASSPLGAAVNEQFF
- | TRBJ2-2 | - | TRBV5-6 | TGTGCCAGCAGCTTGTGGGGGGGCCCGAACACCGGGGAGCTGTTTTTT | CASSLWGGPNTGELFF
TRBD2 | TRBJ2-3 | - | TRBV5-4 | TGTGCCAGCAGCTTGCCTCTAGCGGGGGGGCCAACAGATACGCAGTATTTT | CASSLPLAGGPTDTQYF
- | TRBJ2-5 | - | TRBV5-1 | TGCGCCAGCAGCTTGGAACCGAGACCCAGGGGAGAGACCCAGTACTTC | CASSLEPRPRGETQYF
- | TRBJ1-1 | - | TRBV6-1 | TGTGCCAGCAGTGCACGACACCCTGTTGTGGACACTGAAGCTTTCTTT | CASSARHPVVDTEAFF
TRBD2 | TRBJ2-3 | few | TRBV6-6 | TGTGCCAGCAGTTACTCACGGGCGGGAGGCACAGATACGCAGTATTTT | CASSYSRAGGTDTQYF
- | TRBJ1-3 | few | TRBV6-1 | TGTGCCAGCCTCTCTGGGACATCCTCTGGAAACACCATATATTTT | CASLSGTSSGNTIYF
- | TRBJ1-2 | - | TRBV28 | TGTGCCAGCAGATCCACTGGGGGGGGTCGTTATGGCTACACCTTC | CASRSTGGGRYGYTF
TRBD1 | TRBJ1-4 | - | TRBV10-3 | TGTGCCATCAGTGAGACAGGGGGCACGTCTAATGAAAAACTGTTTTTT | CAISETGGTSNEKLFF
TRBD1 | TRBJ1-1 | - | TRBV9 | TGTGCCAGCAGTATAGACAGGGCAGCCACTGAAGCTTTCTTT | CASSIDRAATEAFF
- | TRBJ2-3 | - | TRBV7-2 | TGTGCCAGCAGCCCCTCCGGGGGGACAGGTACGCAGTATTTT | CASSPSGGTGTQYF
TRBD1 | TRBJ1-2 | few | TRBV6-1 | TGTGCCAGCAGGACAGGGATGGGCCTAGGCGGCTACACCTTC | CASRTGMGLGGYTF
- | TRBJ2-2 | - | TRBV18 | TGTGCCAGCTCACTCCGTCGGGAGAACACCGGGGAGCTGTTTTTT | CASSLRRENTGELFF
TRBD1 | TRBJ2-1 | - | TRBV5-1 | TGCGCCAGCAGCGGTTCCGGGACAGTCCATGAGCAGTTCTTC | CASSGSGTVHEQFF
TRBD1 | TRBJ1-5 | - | TRBV19 | TGTGCCTCTAGTGGGACAGAGAAGCGACAGCCCCAGCATTTT | CASSGTEKRQPQHF
TRBD1 | TRBJ1-2 | - | TRBV25-1 | TGTGCCAGCAGTGACGGCAGGGGGCAAGGGTTTTGGGGCTACACCTTC | CASSDGRGQGFWGYTF
- | TRBJ1-2 | - | TRBV7-2 | TGTGCCAGCAGCTCAATCCGACATGGTGGCTACACCTTC | CASSSIRHGGYTF